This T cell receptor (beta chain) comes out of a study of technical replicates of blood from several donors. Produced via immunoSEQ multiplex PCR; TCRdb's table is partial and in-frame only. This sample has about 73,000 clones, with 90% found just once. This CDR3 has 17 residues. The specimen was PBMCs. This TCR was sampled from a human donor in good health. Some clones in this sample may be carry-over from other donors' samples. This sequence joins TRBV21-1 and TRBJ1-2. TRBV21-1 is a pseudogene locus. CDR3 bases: TGTGCCAGCAGCACGCCTTTGGGGGGGTGGAAGTCCTATGGCTACACCTTC. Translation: CASSTPLGGWKSYGYTF.